This T cell receptor (beta chain) was captured by sequencing in a study of blood T cell repertoires in COVID-19. In the study overall: Donors in the United States, Italy and Spain gave samples during acute or convalescent COVID-19. PBMCs, B-cell-depleted T cells, or T cells were the source of the cDNA or gDNA that made up the material.

In the original processing: Reference gene primer amplification gave nucleated cell count estimates. The method was immunoSEQ multiplex PCR; TCRdb's version includes in-frame clones alone and lacks a portion of them. V, J and clone size were drawn from that table, and D and trimming were deduced from the DNA. Of about 150,000 clones listed, around 83% are singletons. Those enrolled in Seattle joined during active infection and were followed longitudinally afterward. Trimming shortened V by 3 bases and J by 6 bases, and 12 bases separated the two germline ends. CDR1 is MNHEY and CDR2 is SVGAGI in the germline V gene. The CDR3 extends over 14 amino acids.

This rearrangement joins TRBV6-5 to TRBJ1-5; D remains unclear. This TCR derives from a woman aged 55-70 years with COVID-19, enrolled during active disease. The material sequenced was peripheral blood. CDR3 sequence reads: CASSYSGGSQPQHF. Here the CDR3 DNA reads TGTGCCAGCAGTTATTCGGGCGGGAGTCAGCCCCAGCATTTT.